These 15 T cell receptor beta chains originate from one sample sequenced in a study of T cell responses to AZD1222 COVID-19 vaccine (dated by TCRdb to the early 2020s). Libraries were built with the immunoSEQ multiplex PCR assay. TCRdb re-hosts the immuneACCESS table, in-frame sequences only. Its copies lack some clones; in the studies checked, an unresolved V gene accounts for under half of them, and the cause for the rest is not known. In this sample the table shows just under 85,000 clones, about 86% of which occur a single time. Of the sample, approximately 7% is held by the ten largest clones. Per the publication, the time point label means: baseline before first vaccination. Sequenced material: peripheral blood, taken on day 0 of AZD1222 vaccination. These receptors all come from an adult in good health.

This rearrangement joins TRBV19 to TRBJ2-5; D is unresolved. In germline, CDR1 is LNHDA, CDR2 SQIVND (reference sequence). Trimming pared 3 bases from V and 2 bases from J, leaving 13 bases between. The CDR3 contains 15 residues. CDR3 protein: CASSILGAGQETQYF. The DNA of the CDR3 is TGTGCCAGTAGTATTTTAGGAGCCGGACAAGAGACCCAGTACTTC.

This chain links TRBV19 with TRBJ1-2, with D maybe TRBD1 (6 bases). The CDR3 extends over 12 amino acids. Germline V lookup: CDR1 LNHDA, CDR2 SQIVND (reference sequence). With 6 bases removed from V and 7 bases from J, the gap between germline ends came to 12 bases. CDR3 amino acids: CASRIRDTGYTF. CDR3 nucleotides: TGTGCCAGTAGGATCCGGGACACTGGCTACACCTTC.

This clone was seen once. Other DNA sequences in the same sample also yield this CDR3. The chain is built from TRBV12-5 and TRBJ2-5; D may correspond to TRBD1 or TRBD2 (6 bases each). This CDR3 spans 14 amino acids. The germline V and J ends were trimmed by 5 bases and 1 base, with 11 bases remaining between them. Germline CDR1 is LGHNT and CDR2 is FRNRAP. CDR3 coding DNA: TGTGCTAGTGGTCCCGGGGGCAGCCAAGAGACCCAGTACTTC. Translated: CASGPGGSQETQYF.

The chain couples TRBV28 to TRBJ1-3, with 7 positions matching TRBD1. Germline CDR1 and CDR2: MDHEN and SYDVKM. The CDR3 contains 16 residues. The junction had 12 bases not matched to a gene; V was cut back by 6 bases and J by 4 bases. CDR3 amino acids: CASSLFQGGGGNTIYF. Here the CDR3 DNA reads TGTGCCAGCAGCTTGTTCCAGGGGGGAGGGGGAAACACCATATATTTT.

This clone was observed once. The junction shows a germline mismatch at one end, possibly a read error. This sequence joins TRBV28 and TRBJ1-2; perhaps TRBD1 as D (5 bases). Germline V lookup: CDR1 MDHEN, CDR2 SYDVKM. The CDR3 length is 12 residues. CDR3 loop: CASSLGFGGSVF. CDR3 in DNA: TGTGCCAGCAGTTTGGGGTTCGGGGGTTCGGTCTTC.

V and J are TRBV9 and TRBJ2-2, with D possibly TRBD2 on 5 matching bases. Per the germline V gene, CDR1 is SGDLS and CDR2 is YYNGEE. Deletions cut 1 base from V and 5 bases from J, with 9 bases between. CDR3 size: 14 residues. CDR3 DNA: TGTGCCAGCAGCGTATGGGAGCAAACCGGGGAGCTGTTTTTT. Translating gives CASSVWEQTGELFF.

The chain combines TRBV7-2 with TRBJ1-3; D is ambiguous. Germline assignment: CDR1 SGHTA and CDR2 FQGNSA. V shed 1 base and J shed 5 bases, with 9 bases lying between them. This CDR3 region has 14 residues. The CDR3 DNA is TGTGCCAGCAGCTTAGGTCCGCAGAGAAACACCATATATTTT. Translating gives CASSLGPQRNTIYF.

The CDR3 DNA reads TGTGCCTGCTCCGGGACTTATGGTGGCTACACCTTC. This encodes CACSGTYGGYTF. The J gene is TRBJ1-2, the V gene TRBV30, with D maybe TRBD1 (5 bases). V was cut by 6 bases and J by 7 bases, with 15 bases left in between. The germline V gene has CDR1 GTSNPN and CDR2 SVGIG (reference sequence). This CDR3 comprises 12 residues.

This chain links TRBV6-2 or TRBV6-3 with TRBJ2-7; D gene unclear. The CDR3 covers 14 residues. V was shortened by 2 bases and J by 2 bases, with 10 bases between the two germline ends. CDR1 is MNHEY and CDR2 is SVGEGT in the germline V gene. CDR3 sequence (DNA): TGTGCCAGCAGTTACCTCACAGAAGCCTACGAGCAGTACTTC. Residues: CASSYLTEAYEQYF.

The chain carries TRBV5-1 and TRBJ1-1; unclear D gene. V was clipped by 4 bases and J by 1 base, with 8 bases between them. The CDR3 length is 13 residues. Per germline, CDR1 SGHRS and CDR2 YFSETQ. CDR3 DNA: TGCGCCAGCAGCGATGTAGGGAACACTGAAGCTTTCTTT. This translates into CASSDVGNTEAFF.

The rearrangement joins TRBV6-5 to TRBJ2-1; 11 bases align to TRBD2. The germline CDR1 and CDR2 sequences are MNHEY and SVGAGI. Trimming removed 6 bases from V and 4 bases from J; junction bases left unmatched: 5. The CDR3 is 15 amino acids. This CDR3 is CASRAGLAAYNEQFF. The DNA for the CDR3 is TGTGCCAGCAGGGCGGGACTAGCGGCTTACAATGAGCAGTTCTTC.

This clone was recorded once. The CDR3 spells CASSLGTQETQYF. DNA of the CDR3: TGTGCCAGCAGCTTGGGGACCCAAGAGACCCAGTACTTC. V is TRBV5-6 and J is TRBJ2-5; D ambiguous. V was shortened by 0 bases and J by 1 base, with 4 bases between the two germline ends. The CDR3 length is 13 residues. CDR1 SGHDT and CDR2 YYEEEE come from the germline V gene.

J is TRBJ1-2 and V is TRBV19; TRBD1 might be the D (5 bases). The CDR3 runs to 12 residues. Germline CDR1 reads LNHDA; CDR2 reads SQIVND (reference sequence). The V and J ends lost 7 bases and 12 bases respectively, with 18 bases between them. CDR3 sequence reads: CASKAPPGLNTF. The CDR3 bases are TGTGCCAGTAAAGCCCCGCCGGGGCTGAACACCTTC.

The chain has TRBV7-6 and TRBJ2-7, with 9 bases that match TRBD1. Germline trimming cut 5 bases from V and 0 bases from J; bases unmatched to any gene: 2. The germline V gene has CDR1 SGHVS and CDR2 FNYEAQ. The CDR3 has 14 residues. The CDR3 protein is CASSDRGGSYEQYF. The CDR3 DNA sequence: TGTGCCAGCAGCGACAGGGGGGGCTCCTACGAGCAGTACTTC.

The chain couples TRBV15 to TRBJ2-1; D gene ambiguous. Germline loops: CDR1 LNHNV, CDR2 YYDKDF (reference sequence). The CDR3 is 16 residues long. The V end was cut by 1 base, the J end by 0 bases, with 10 bases between. CDR3 region: CATSRGETVSYNEQFF. CDR3 nucleotides: TGTGCCACCAGCAGAGGGGAAACGGTCTCCTACAATGAGCAGTTCTTC.